The 6 T cell receptor beta chains below come from one sample, sequenced in a study of shared clonotypes between healthy human individuals (dated by TCRdb to 2020 to 2022). Libraries were made using the immunoSEQ multiplex PCR assay. The table comes from immuneACCESS by way of TCRdb, which keeps in-frame sequences with V and J called. Part of the clones is missing from these tables; in studies checked, under half for an unresolved V gene and the rest for unknown reasons. This sample lists more than 400,000 clones; 90% to 96% were detected once. The top ten clonotypes cover approximately 0.06% of the sample. Source material: naive CD4+ T cells sorted from blood. The cell subset or site label here, explained by the study, means: CD45RA+ positively selected. The receptors originated from a young woman in good health.

The chain couples TRBV2 to TRBJ1-5, with 8 bases lining up with TRBD1. Germline V CDR1 and CDR2: SNHLY, FYNNEI. J gave up 7 bases and V 3 bases, and 5 bases lay outside the gene matches. CDR3 size: 14 residues. In DNA form, the CDR3 reads TGTGCCAGCAGTGACGACAGGGGTTTACAGCCCCAGCATTTT. Translating gives CASSDDRGLQPQHF.

The V gene is TRBV27, the J gene TRBJ2-7; TRBD1 aligns across 8 bases. The J segment lost 3 bases and the V segment lost 6 bases, leaving 7 bases of the junction unmatched. The CDR3 is 14 amino acids. The germline V gene encodes CDR1 MNHEY and CDR2 SMNVEV (reference sequence). In DNA form, the CDR3 reads TGTGCCAGCAGACGACAGGGGATTATCTACGAGCAGTACTTC. Translation: CASRRQGIIYEQYF.

J is TRBJ1-1 and V is TRBV18, with TRBD1 as a possible D gene (6 bases). The germline V gene has CDR1 KGHSH and CDR2 LQKENI. Trimming pared 3 bases from V and 7 bases from J, leaving 15 bases between. The CDR3 is made up of 14 amino acids. The CDR3 region has the DNA TGTGCCAGCTCACCCATGGACAGACCCGTTGAAGCTTTCTTT. Translating it yields CASSPMDRPVEAFF.

This sequence joins TRBV4-1 and TRBJ1-5; TRBD1 is a possible D gene (6 bases). CDR1 is MGHRA and CDR2 is YSYEKL in the germline V gene. The CDR3 extends over 17 amino acids. The V gene lost 3 bases and the J gene lost 1 base, with 16 bases spanning the gap. The CDR3 DNA is TGCGCCAGCAGCCAGGGAACCGGGACACTCAGCAATCAGCCCCAGCATTTT. It codes for CASSQGTGTLSNQPQHF.

The CDR3 DNA follows: TGTGCCAGCAGCCGACTCTTAGGGGGGACACCAAATGAAAAACTGTTTTTT. It is translated as CASSRLLGGTPNEKLFF. The chain recombines TRBV7-6 with TRBJ1-4; tentative D call: TRBD1 (6 bases). The CDR3 is 17 amino acids. V was trimmed by 5 bases and J by 5 bases, leaving 21 bases between them. Germline V lookup: CDR1 SGHVS, CDR2 FNYEAQ. Together with reference TRBV7-6 and TRBJ1-4, the CDR3 gives the full variable domain: GAGVSQSPRYKVTKRGQDVALRCDPISGHVSLYWYRQALGQGPEFLTYFNYEAQQDKSGLPNDRFSAERPEGSISTLTIQRTEQRDSAMYRCASSRLLGGTPNEKLFFGSGTQLSVL.

The rearrangement joins TRBV4-2 to TRBJ1-1, with D unclear. The CDR3 is 18 residues long. V was pared by 4 bases and J by 2 bases, with 23 bases between. Germline V gene lookup returns CDR1 LGHNA and CDR2 YNFKEQ. The CDR3 sequence is CASSPRMFPAQDNTEAFF. For the CDR3, the DNA is TGTGCCAGCAGCCCACGGATGTTCCCCGCCCAAGACAACACTGAAGCTTTCTTT.